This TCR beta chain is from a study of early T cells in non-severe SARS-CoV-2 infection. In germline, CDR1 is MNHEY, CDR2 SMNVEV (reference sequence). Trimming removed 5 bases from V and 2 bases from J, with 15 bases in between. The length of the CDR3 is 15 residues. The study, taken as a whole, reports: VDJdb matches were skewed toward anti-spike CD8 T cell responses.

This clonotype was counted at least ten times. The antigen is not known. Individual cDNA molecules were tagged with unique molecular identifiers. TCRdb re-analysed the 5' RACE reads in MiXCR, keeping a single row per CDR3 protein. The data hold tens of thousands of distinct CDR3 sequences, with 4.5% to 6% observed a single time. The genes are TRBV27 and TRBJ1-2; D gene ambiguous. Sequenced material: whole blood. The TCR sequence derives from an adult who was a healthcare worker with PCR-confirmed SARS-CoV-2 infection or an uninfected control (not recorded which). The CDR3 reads CASSPAWSGNYGYTF. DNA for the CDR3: TGTGCCAGCAGTCCAGCGTGGAGCGGGAACTATGGCTACACCTTC.